This TCR beta chain was observed in a study of T-cell reconstitution after alpha-beta-depleted transplantation in children. With respect to this clonotype: What it binds is unknown.

Unique molecular identifiers were used to barcode this TCRbeta library. MiXCR, applied by TCRdb to the PCR reads, yields one record per CDR3 protein. Of about 1,000,000 distinct CDR3 sequences listed, less than 30% are singletons. Germline-derived CDR1 and CDR2 are MNHEY and SMNVEV (reference sequence). CDR3 length: 13 residues. V lost 1 base and J lost 4, with 7 bases in between. Study outcomes and limitations: By one year post-transplant, T-cell counts and diversity largely arose from T cells that were newly produced. For some patients, TCRbeta diversity was high at day 60 because of recipient T cells and thymic progenitors that survived. About two months after transplant, alpha-beta T cells reportedly came from several hundred expanded graft clones.

The sequence came from a boy in the first two years of life who had a stem cell transplant for SCID, so the T cells may come from the graft donor. The gene calls are TRBV27 and TRBJ2-5; D is unresolved. This sample comprised PBMCs, mostly from graft donor cells, obtained 360 days after TCRalphabeta/CD19-depleted stem cell transplant. The CDR3 protein is CASSLYQGETQYF. CDR3 nucleotide sequence: TGTGCCAGCAGTTTATACCAAGGAGAGACCCAGTACTTC.